Described below is a single TCR beta chain sequence and its context. The repertoire was sequenced with immunoSEQ multiplex PCR; TCRdb's copy has only in-frame clones and lacks some. The sample comprises 98,000 or so clones, around 84% of which are singletons, and 12% to 15% rests with the top ten. This specimen belongs to a study of T cell responses to AZD1222 COVID-19 vaccine. V lost 8 bases and J 8 bases, leaving 19 bases between the germline ends. This CDR3 contains 14 residues. Per the germline V gene, CDR1 is WSHSY and CDR2 is SAAADI. Sequenced here: peripheral blood, sampled 28 days after the second AZD1222 dose. This clonotype was obtained from an adult who received the AZD1222 COVID-19 vaccine. The chain uses TRBV10-2 and TRBJ2-4; possible D gene TRBD2, 5 bases. The CDR3: CASPNPEGRDIQYF. The CDR3 nucleotides are TGCGCCAGCCCCAACCCGGAAGGGAGAGACATTCAGTACTTC.